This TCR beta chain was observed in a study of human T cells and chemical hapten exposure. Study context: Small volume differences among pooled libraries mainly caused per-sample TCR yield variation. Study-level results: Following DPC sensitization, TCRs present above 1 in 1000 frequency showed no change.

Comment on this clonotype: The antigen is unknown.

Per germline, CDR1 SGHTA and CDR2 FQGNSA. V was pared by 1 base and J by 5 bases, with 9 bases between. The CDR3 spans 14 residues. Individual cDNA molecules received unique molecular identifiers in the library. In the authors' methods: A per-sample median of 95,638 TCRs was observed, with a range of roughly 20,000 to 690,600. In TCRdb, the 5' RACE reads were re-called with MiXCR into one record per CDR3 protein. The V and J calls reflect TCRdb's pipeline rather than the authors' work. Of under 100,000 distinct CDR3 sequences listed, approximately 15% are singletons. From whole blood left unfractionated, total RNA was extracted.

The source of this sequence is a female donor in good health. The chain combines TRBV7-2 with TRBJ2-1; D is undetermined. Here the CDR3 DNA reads TGTGCCAGCAGCTTAGTCTTCCGCGACAATGAGCAGTTCTTC. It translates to CASSLVFRDNEQFF. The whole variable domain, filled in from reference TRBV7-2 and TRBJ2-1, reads GAGVSQSPSNKVTEKGKDVELRCDPISGHTALYWYRQSLGQGLEFLIYFQGNSAPDKSGLPSDRFSAERTGGSVSTLTIQRTQQEDSAVYLCASSLVFRDNEQFFGPGTRLTVL.